At least ten counts were recorded for the clone carrying this TCR beta chain. TCRdb ran MiXCR on the PCR reads and lists one entry per CDR3 protein. Of over 55,000 distinct CDR3 sequences listed, less than 20% are singletons. Libraries used roughly 20,000 to 1,100,000 sorted naive CD8 T cells and 10%, 30% or 50% RNA input. Naive CD8 T cells were FACS-sorted by CD8+CD4-CCR7+CD45RA+ markers. V lost 5 bases to trimming and J lost 8 bases, with 15 bases between them. CDR1 and CDR2 from the germline V gene are MNHEY and SMNVEV (reference sequence). The CDR3 sequence is 13 residues long. This sample stems from a study of molecular identifiers for immune sequencing clone quantification.

The receptor's source is a human donor in good health. Some libraries in this study had Jurkat cell RNA spiked in. Sequencing input: naive CD8+ T cells from blood, with Jurkat cell RNA spiked in. The subset denotes: FACS-sorted CD8+CD4-CCR7+CD45RA+ naive T cells. The rearrangement joins TRBV27 to TRBJ1-1; D might be TRBD1 (5 bases). This CDR3 is CASSLYDSEEAFF. The DNA of the CDR3 is TGTGCCAGCAGTCTCTACGACAGCGAAGAAGCTTTCTTT.